Following are 14 T cell receptor beta chains from one sample sequenced in a study of regulatory T cells in long-lasting Graves disease. For TCR beta, libraries came from iRepertoire HTBI primers and Arm-PCR of CDR3 regions. TCRdb re-derived calls from the multiplex PCR reads in MiXCR, one entry per CDR3 protein. Among roughly 440,000 distinct CDR3 sequences listed, around 15% were seen once. The time point was: newly diagnosed GD, antithyroid drugs for less than 3 months. Researchers made the TCR library from RNA that was extracted from PBMCs. The data also belong to a second study, concerning T cells in Graves' hyperthyroidism and ophthalmopathy.

This sample comprised peripheral blood mononuclear cells (PBMCs), obtained at new diagnosis, from a patient treated with antithyroid drugs. All receptors derive from a woman aged 18-30 years with Graves disease.

This sequence joins TRBV29-1 and TRBJ2-1; 7 bases are a match to TRBD2. Looked up from germline, CDR1 is SQVTM and CDR2 is ANQGSEA. Germline trimming cut 8 bases from V and 0 bases from J; bases unmatched to any gene: 13. The CDR3 is made up of 16 amino acids. CDR3 sequence (DNA): TGCAGCTTCCGCCATTTAGCGGGTGCCTCCTACAATGAGCAGTTCTTC. It yields the protein CSFRHLAGASYNEQFF.

A word on this clonotype: A read error may produce the germline difference seen at one junction end. J is TRBJ1-1 and V is TRBV2; no reliable D call. CDR1 and CDR2 from the germline V gene are SNHLY and FYNNEI. This CDR3 has 11 residues. The CDR3 DNA reads TGTGTCAGCCAGCAAGGCACTGGAGCTTTCTTT. It translates to CVSQQGTGAFF.

The chain joins TRBV7-2 to TRBJ2-5; D is unresolved. Germline V lookup: CDR1 SGHTA, CDR2 FQGNSA. The CDR3 is 14 amino acids. Trimming shortened V by 2 bases and J by 4 bases, and 11 bases separated the two germline ends. The CDR3 DNA reads TGTGCCAGCAGCTTACAGCGAATCGCAGAGACCCAGTACTTC. It codes for CASSLQRIAETQYF.

The chain links TRBV27 to TRBJ1-1; unclear D gene. The CDR3 length is 13 residues. Germline V CDR1 and CDR2: MNHEY, SMNVEV (reference sequence). The germline V and J ends were trimmed by 5 bases and 1 base, with 8 bases remaining between them. DNA of the CDR3: TGTGCCAGCAGTCTCTCAAAGAACACTGAAGCTTTCTTT. It is translated as CASSLSKNTEAFF.

This clonotype has at least ten counts. The V call is TRBV12-3 or TRBV12-4, the J call TRBJ1-5, with 8 bases aligning to TRBD1. The CDR3 totals 16 residues. V trimming: 6 bases; J trimming: 0 bases; junction bases outside the gene matches: 7. The CDR3 bases are TGTGCCAGCAGCTCCCCAGGGGGCCATAGCAATCAGCCCCAGCATTTT. Translating gives CASSSPGGHSNQPQHF.

This clonotype was recorded a few times. V usage is TRBV14 and J usage is TRBJ2-3; 11 nucleotides line up with TRBD1. Per the germline V gene, CDR1 is SGHDN and CDR2 is FVKESK. CDR3 length equals 16 residues. V lost 4 bases to trimming and J lost 2 bases; unmatched junction nucleotides: 5. This CDR3 is CASSLGQGVFTDTQYF. The DNA of the CDR3 is TGTGCCAGCAGCCTGGGACAGGGGGTTTTCACAGATACGCAGTATTTT.

This clonotype was detected a few times. The V call is TRBV7-2, the J call TRBJ2-3; 11 bases line up with TRBD2. The CDR3 covers 16 residues. Unmatched junction bases numbered 4, after V lost 2 bases and J lost 3 bases. CDR1 and CDR2 (germline): SGHTA, FQGNSA. Written as DNA, the CDR3 is TGTGCCAGCAGCTTATTACTAGCGGGAGTTACAGATACGCAGTATTTT. Translating gives CASSLLLAGVTDTQYF.

This clonotype was detected ten times or more. CDR3 DNA sequence: TGTGCCATCAACGGACAGGGGGGAGATACGCAGTATTTT. It encodes CAINGQGGDTQYF. This rearrangement joins TRBV10-3 to TRBJ2-3; 10 bases are a match to TRBD1. The CDR3 totals 13 residues. Germline loops: CDR1 ENHRY, CDR2 SYGVKD. The V gene end was trimmed by 7 bases and the J gene end by 5 bases; junction bases not matched to a gene: 3.

This clonotype has a handful of counts. The V call is TRBV19, the J call TRBJ2-1; 8 bases match TRBD1. The CDR3 consists of 15 residues. V trimming: 5 bases; J trimming: 2 bases; junction bases outside the gene matches: 5. CDR1 and CDR2 (germline): LNHDA, SQIVND (reference sequence). CDR3 sequence (DNA): TGTGCCAGTAGTCTTCCGGGACAGGCCTACAATGAGCAGTTCTTC. This encodes CASSLPGQAYNEQFF.

This clonotype has ten or more counts. J is TRBJ2-5 and V is TRBV7-9; D not certain. The CDR3 contains 15 residues. The V end lost 5 bases, the J end lost 6 bases, and 19 bases lay between the germline ends. Germline V gene data show CDR1 as SEHNR and CDR2 as FQNEAQ (reference sequence). The CDR3 DNA reads as TGTGCCAGCAGCCCTGGGGTTGGCGTATTGAAGACCCAGTACTTC. Amino acids: CASSPGVGVLKTQYF.

In DNA form, the CDR3 reads TGTGCCAGCAGCCAAGGGTCGGGAGCCTCCTACAATGAGCAGTTCTTC. Amino acid sequence: CASSQGSGASYNEQFF. This sequence joins TRBV4-2 and TRBJ2-1, with a tentative D call TRBD2 (6 bases). This CDR3 has 16 amino acids. CDR1 LGHNA and CDR2 YNFKEQ come from the germline V gene. V lost 1 base to trimming and J lost 0 bases, with 10 bases between them.

Details on this clonotype: This sequence may be a read error, since a much larger clone differs from it by one base. The chain uses TRBV2 and TRBJ2-3, with 7 bases matching TRBD1. The CDR3 contains 16 residues. Per the germline V gene, CDR1 is SNHLY and CDR2 is FYNNEI. The CDR3 loop is CAGSFGTATSTDTQYF. CDR3 coding DNA: TGTGCCGGCAGCTTCGGGACAGCTACTAGCACAGATACGCAGTATTTT.

The chain recombines TRBV19 with TRBJ2-1; no reliable D call. The CDR3 extends over 16 amino acids. Germline V gives CDR1 LNHDA, CDR2 SQIVND (reference sequence). With 3 bases removed from V and 0 bases from J, the gap between germline ends came to 12 bases. CDR3 protein: CASSIDFSSSYNEQFF. In DNA, the CDR3 is TGTGCCAGTAGTATCGACTTCTCAAGCTCCTACAATGAGCAGTTCTTC.

This clonotype was recorded a few times. J is TRBJ2-3 and V is TRBV5-1; a weak D match, TRBD2 (6 bases). V lost 5 bases and J 1 base, leaving 11 bases between the germline ends. This CDR3 spans 14 amino acids. Germline V gene lookup returns CDR1 SGHRS and CDR2 YFSETQ. Written as DNA, the CDR3 is TGCGCCAGCAGAGGGGAGGTGGGCACAGATACGCAGTATTTT. It translates to CASRGEVGTDTQYF.